The 10 T cell receptor beta chains reported below all come from one sample, sequenced in a study of shared clonotypes between healthy human individuals. TCRdb's table, derived via immunoSEQ multiplex PCR, lists solely in-frame clones and lacks some. The data show some 2,400,000 clones, around 95% seen once. What was sequenced was naive CD4+ T cells sorted from blood. The subset here: CD45RA+ positively selected. These receptors were taken from a man aged 18 to 29 in good health.

This clone was seen a single time. The chain is built from TRBV19 and TRBJ2-7, with D possibly matching TRBD2 (6 bases). The CDR3 runs to 18 residues. Germline CDR1 and CDR2: LNHDA and SQIVND (reference sequence). Trimming shortened V by 5 bases and J by 1 base, and 24 bases separated the two germline ends. In DNA, the CDR3 is TGTGCCAGTAGTCCCTCCATCAGGTCGGGACTCCCATCCTACGAGCAGTACTTC. Its protein is CASSPSIRSGLPSYEQYF.

The chain has TRBV6-6 and TRBJ1-5; D perhaps matches TRBD1 (5 bases). Trimming took off 4 bases at V and 0 bases at J, with 7 bases between the two ends. The CDR3 totals 14 residues. Germline V gene lookup returns CDR1 MNHNY and CDR2 SVGAGI (reference sequence). CDR3 DNA sequence: TGTGCCAGCAGTTGGGGGTATAGCAATCAGCCCCAGCATTTT. It codes for CASSWGYSNQPQHF.

The gene calls are TRBV30 and TRBJ2-5; 7 bases align to TRBD2. There are 13 residues in the CDR3. The V segment lost 8 bases and the J segment 5 bases; nucleotides outside the gene matches: 11. Germline-derived CDR1 and CDR2 are GTSNPN and SVGIG (reference sequence). CDR3 coding DNA: TGTGCCGCAGCGGGATGGTTCAGCGAGACCCAGTACTTC. The encoded protein is CAAAGWFSETQYF. The variable domain in full, completed from reference TRBV30 and TRBJ2-5, reads SQTIHQWPATLVQPVGSPLSLECTVEGTSNPNLYWYRQAAGRGLQLLFYSVGIGQISSEVPQNLSASRPQDRQFILSSKKLLLSDSGFYLCAAAGWFSETQYFGPGTRLLVL.

The chain carries TRBV2 and TRBJ1-3, with TRBD1 as a possible D gene (5 bases). The CDR3 runs to 16 residues. Germline V gives CDR1 SNHLY, CDR2 FYNNEI. Trimming left V 6 bases short and J 4 bases short, with 19 bases between. The CDR3 reads CASSTRSGFYGNTIYF. CDR3 DNA sequence: TGTGCCAGCAGCACCCGATCAGGGTTTTACGGAAACACCATATATTTT.

This clone was counted only a few times. The CDR3 here is CSVGEGYGYTF. CDR3 coding DNA: TGCAGCGTTGGCGAAGGCTATGGCTACACCTTC. V gene TRBV29-1 combines with J gene TRBJ1-2; no reliable D call. This CDR3 has 11 residues. V dropped 4 bases and J dropped 4 bases, with 7 bases sitting between them. CDR1 SQVTM and CDR2 ANQGSEA come from the germline V gene.

V is TRBV30 and J is TRBJ1-5; 8 nucleotides line up with TRBD1. This CDR3 has 17 amino acids. Looked up from germline, CDR1 is GTSNPN and CDR2 is SVGIG (reference sequence). Germline trimming cut 3 bases from V and 1 base from J; bases unmatched to any gene: 11. CDR3 amino acids: CAWSAGQGGTSNQPQHF. CDR3 bases: TGTGCCTGGAGCGCTGGACAGGGCGGGACAAGCAATCAGCCCCAGCATTTT.

The V call is TRBV7-9, the J call TRBJ2-7, with D perhaps matching TRBD1 (6 bases). This CDR3 is built from 12 residues. The germline V gene has CDR1 SEHNR and CDR2 FQNEAQ (reference sequence). The germline V and J ends were trimmed by 5 bases and 11 bases, with 16 bases remaining between them. CDR3 bases: TGTGCCAGCAGCCAAATCGACAAGGGGGAGTACTTC. Translating it yields CASSQIDKGEYF.

This chain connects TRBV7-9 to TRBJ2-2; D gene uncertain. CDR3 length: 14 amino acids. V lost 5 bases and J lost 0, with 7 bases in between. The V gene's germline CDR1 is SEHNR and CDR2 FQNEAQ (reference sequence). This chain's CDR3 is CASSGVANTGELFF. The DNA of the CDR3 is TGTGCCAGCAGCGGGGTTGCGAACACCGGGGAGCTGTTTTTT.

This clone was detected only once. The V gene is TRBV30, the J gene TRBJ1-4; a weak D match, TRBD1 (5 bases). The ends were cut back, 0 bases at V and 0 bases at J, with 8 bases in the middle. This CDR3 region has 15 residues. Germline CDR1 reads GTSNPN; CDR2 reads SVGIG (reference sequence). CDR3 bases: TGTGCCTGGAGTGTACAGGAATCAACTAATGAAAAACTGTTTTTT. It specifies CAWSVQESTNEKLFF.

The chain is built from TRBV18 and TRBJ1-2; 10 bases are a match to TRBD1. Germline lookup yields CDR1 KGHSH and CDR2 LQKENI. CDR3 size: 14 residues. V was pared by 5 bases and J by 8 bases, with 8 bases of the junction left unmatched. CDR3 amino acids: CASSSGTGAGGYTF. The CDR3 nucleotides read TGTGCCAGCTCATCCGGGACAGGGGCCGGGGGCTACACCTTC.